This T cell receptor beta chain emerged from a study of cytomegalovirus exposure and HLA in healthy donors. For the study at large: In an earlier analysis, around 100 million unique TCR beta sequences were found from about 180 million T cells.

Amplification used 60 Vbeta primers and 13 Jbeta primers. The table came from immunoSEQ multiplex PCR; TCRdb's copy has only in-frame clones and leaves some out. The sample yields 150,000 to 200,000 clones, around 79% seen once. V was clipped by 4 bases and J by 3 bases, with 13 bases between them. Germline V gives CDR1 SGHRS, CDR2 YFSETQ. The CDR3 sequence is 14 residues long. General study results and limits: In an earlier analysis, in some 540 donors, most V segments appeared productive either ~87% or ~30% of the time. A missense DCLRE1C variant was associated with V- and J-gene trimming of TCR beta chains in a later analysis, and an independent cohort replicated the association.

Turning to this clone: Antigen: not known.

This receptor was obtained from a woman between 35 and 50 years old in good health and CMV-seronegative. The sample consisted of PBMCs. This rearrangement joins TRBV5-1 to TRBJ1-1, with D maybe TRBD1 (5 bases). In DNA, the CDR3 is TGCGCCAGCAGCGCGGGGGGTGAGGACACTGAAGCTTTCTTT. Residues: CASSAGGEDTEAFF.